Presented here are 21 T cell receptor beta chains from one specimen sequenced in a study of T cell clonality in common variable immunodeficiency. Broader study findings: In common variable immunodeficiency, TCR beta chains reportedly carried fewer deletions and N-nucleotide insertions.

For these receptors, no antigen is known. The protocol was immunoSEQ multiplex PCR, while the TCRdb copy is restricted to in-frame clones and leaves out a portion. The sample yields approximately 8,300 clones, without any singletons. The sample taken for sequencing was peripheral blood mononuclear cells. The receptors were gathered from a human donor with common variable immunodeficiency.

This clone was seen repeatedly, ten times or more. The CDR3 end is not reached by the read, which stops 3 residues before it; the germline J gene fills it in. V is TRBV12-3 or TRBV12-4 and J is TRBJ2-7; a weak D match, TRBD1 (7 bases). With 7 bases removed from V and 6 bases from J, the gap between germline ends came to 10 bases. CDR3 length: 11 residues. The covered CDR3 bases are TGTGCCAGCACCCAGGGGGGCGAG. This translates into CASTQGGE. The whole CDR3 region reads CASTQGGEQYF.

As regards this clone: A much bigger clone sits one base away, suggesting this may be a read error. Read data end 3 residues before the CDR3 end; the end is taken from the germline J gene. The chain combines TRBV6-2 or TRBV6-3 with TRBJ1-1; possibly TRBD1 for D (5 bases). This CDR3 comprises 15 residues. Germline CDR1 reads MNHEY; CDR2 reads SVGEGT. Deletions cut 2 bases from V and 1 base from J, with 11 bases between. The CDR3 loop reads CASSYGGVRNTEAFF. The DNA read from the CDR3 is TGTGCCAGCAGTTACGGGGGGGTAAGGAACACTGAA.

Partial CDR3 DNA: TGTGCCAGCAGCTTAGGGAGCGGTAATGAAAAA. This translates into CASSLGSGNEK. The complete CDR3 protein is CASSLGSGNEKLFF. The chain is built from TRBV11-2 and TRBJ1-4; unclear D gene. The DNA ends 3 residues before the CDR3 does, and the rest of the CDR3 is filled in from the germline J gene. CDR3 size: 14 residues. V lost 1 base to trimming and J lost 4 bases, with 7 bases between them. The germline V gene has CDR1 SGHAT and CDR2 FQNNGV.

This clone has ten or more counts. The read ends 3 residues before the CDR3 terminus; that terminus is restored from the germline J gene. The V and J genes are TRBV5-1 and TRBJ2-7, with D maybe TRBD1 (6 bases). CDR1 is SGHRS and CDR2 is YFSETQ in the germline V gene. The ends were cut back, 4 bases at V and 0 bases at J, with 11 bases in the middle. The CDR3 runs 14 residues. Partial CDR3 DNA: TGCGCCAGCAGCCGGGACACGGCCTCCTACGAG. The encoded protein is CASSRDTASYE. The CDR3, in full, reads CASSRDTASYEQYF.

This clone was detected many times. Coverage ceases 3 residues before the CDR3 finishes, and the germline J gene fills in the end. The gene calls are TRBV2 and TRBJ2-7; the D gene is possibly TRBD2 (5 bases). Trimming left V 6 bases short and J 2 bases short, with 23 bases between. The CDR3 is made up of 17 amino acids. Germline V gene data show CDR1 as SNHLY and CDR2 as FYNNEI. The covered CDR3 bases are TGTGCCAGCAGCGAGCGCCCTAGCTCCTACCTTCCCTACGAG. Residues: CASSERPSSYLPYE. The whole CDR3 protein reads CASSERPSSYLPYEQYF.

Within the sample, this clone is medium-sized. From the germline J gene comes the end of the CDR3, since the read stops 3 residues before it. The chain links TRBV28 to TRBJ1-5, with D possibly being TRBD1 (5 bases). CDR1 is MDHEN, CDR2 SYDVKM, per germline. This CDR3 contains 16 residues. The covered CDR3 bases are TGTGCCAGCACCCCCCAGCGGTGGGGGGGAATGGGTCCC. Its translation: CASTPQRWGGMGP. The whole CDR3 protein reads CASTPQRWGGMGPQHF.

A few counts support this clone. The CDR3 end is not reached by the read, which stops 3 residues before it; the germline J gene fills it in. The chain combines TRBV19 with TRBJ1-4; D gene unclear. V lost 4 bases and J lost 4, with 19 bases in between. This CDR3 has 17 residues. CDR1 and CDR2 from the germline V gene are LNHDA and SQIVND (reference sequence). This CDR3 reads CASSTPGDPRNNEKLFF. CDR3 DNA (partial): TGTGCCAGTAGTACGCCCGGGGATCCGCGGAATAATGAAAAA.

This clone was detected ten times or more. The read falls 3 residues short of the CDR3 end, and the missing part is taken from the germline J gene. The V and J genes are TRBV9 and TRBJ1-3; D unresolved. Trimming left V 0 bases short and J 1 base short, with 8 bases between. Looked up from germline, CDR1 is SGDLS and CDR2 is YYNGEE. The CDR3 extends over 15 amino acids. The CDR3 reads CASSVGGHSGNTIYF. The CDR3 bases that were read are TGTGCCAGCAGCGTAGGAGGTCATTCTGGAAACACC. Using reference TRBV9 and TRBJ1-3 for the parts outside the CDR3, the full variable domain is DSGVTQTPKHLITATGQRVTLRCSPRSGDLSVYWYQQSLDQGLQFLIQYYNGEERAKGNILERFSAQQFPDLHSELNLSSLELGDSALYFCASSVGGHSGNTIYFGEGSWLTVV.

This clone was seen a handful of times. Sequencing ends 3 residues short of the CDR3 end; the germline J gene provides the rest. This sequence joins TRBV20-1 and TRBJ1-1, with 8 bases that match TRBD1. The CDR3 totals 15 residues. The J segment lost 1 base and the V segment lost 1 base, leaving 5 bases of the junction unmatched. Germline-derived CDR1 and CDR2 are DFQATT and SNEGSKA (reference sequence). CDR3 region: CSARGRDRRNTEAFF. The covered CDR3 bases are TGCAGTGCTAGAGGCCGGGACAGGAGGAACACTGAA.

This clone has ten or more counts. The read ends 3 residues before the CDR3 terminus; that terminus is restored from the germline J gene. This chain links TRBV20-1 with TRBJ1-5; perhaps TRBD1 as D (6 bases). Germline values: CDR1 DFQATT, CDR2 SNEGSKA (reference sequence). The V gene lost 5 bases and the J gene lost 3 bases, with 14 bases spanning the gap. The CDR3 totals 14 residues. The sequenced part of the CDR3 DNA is TGCAGTGCTTCCACAGGGAAACCCAATCAGCCC. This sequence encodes CSASTGKPNQP. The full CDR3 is CSASTGKPNQPQHF.

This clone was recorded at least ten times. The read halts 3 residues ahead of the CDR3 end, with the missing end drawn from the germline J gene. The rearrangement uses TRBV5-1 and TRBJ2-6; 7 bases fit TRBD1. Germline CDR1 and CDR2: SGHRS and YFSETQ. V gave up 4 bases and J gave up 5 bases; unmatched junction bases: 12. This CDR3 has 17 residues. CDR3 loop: CASSTSPQGTRANVLTF. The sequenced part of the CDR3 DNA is TGCGCCAGCAGCACCTCGCCACAGGGGACGAGGGCCAACGTC.

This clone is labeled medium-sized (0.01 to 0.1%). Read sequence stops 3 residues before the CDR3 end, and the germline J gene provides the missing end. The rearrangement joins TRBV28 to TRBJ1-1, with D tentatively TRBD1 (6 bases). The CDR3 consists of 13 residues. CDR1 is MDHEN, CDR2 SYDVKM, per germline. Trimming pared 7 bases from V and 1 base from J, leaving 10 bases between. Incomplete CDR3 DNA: TGTGCCAGCACCCTCAGGGGGAACACTGAA. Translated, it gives CASTLRGNTE. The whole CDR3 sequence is CASTLRGNTEAFF. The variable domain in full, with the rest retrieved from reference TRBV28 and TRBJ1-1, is DVKVTQSSRYLVKRTGEKVFLECVQDMDHENMFWYRQDPGLGLRLIYFSYDVKMKEKGDIPEGYSVSREKKERFSLILESASTNQTSMYLCASTLRGNTEAFFGQGTRLTVV.

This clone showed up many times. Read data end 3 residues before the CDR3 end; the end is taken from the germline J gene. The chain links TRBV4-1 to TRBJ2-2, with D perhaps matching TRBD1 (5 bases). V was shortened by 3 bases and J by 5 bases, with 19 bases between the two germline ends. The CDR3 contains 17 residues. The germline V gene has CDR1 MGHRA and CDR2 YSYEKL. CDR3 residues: CASSHSKSGFGTGELFF. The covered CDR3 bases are TGCGCCAGCAGCCACTCAAAATCAGGGTTTGGGACCGGGGAG.

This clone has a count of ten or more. CDR3 bases read: TGTGCCAGCAGTTACCAGGGCTGGGGCACTGAA. As protein: CASSYQGWGTE. The CDR3 in its entirety is CASSYQGWGTEAFF. The gene calls are TRBV6-2 or TRBV6-3 and TRBJ1-1; tentative D call: TRBD1 (5 bases). The CDR3 end lies 3 residues beyond the end of the read and is filled in from the germline J gene. The CDR3 spans 14 residues. Trimming left V 2 bases short and J 4 bases short, with 11 bases between. The V gene's germline CDR1 is MNHEY and CDR2 SVGEGT.

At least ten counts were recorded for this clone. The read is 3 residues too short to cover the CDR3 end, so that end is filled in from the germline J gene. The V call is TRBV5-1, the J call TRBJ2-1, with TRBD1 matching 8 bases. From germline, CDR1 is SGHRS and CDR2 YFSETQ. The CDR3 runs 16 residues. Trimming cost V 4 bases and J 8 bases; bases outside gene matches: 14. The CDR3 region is CASSRQGAGTADEQFF. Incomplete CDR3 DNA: TGCGCCAGCAGCCGCCAGGGGGCGGGTACCGCGGATGAG.

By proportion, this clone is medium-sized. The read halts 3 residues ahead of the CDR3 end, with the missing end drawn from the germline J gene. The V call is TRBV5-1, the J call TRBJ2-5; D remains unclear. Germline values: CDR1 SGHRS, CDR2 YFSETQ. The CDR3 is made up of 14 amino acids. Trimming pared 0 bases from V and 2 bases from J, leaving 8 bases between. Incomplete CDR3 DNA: TGCGCCAGCAGCTTGGCTCTAAATCAAGAGACC. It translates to CASSLALNQET. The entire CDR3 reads CASSLALNQETQYF.

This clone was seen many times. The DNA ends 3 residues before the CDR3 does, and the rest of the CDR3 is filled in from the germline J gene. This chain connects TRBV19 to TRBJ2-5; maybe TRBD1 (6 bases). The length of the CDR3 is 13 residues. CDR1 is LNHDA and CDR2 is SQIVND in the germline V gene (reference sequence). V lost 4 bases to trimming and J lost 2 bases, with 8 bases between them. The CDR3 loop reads CASSTGEQETQYF. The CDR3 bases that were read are TGTGCCAGTAGTACAGGGGAGCAAGAGACC.

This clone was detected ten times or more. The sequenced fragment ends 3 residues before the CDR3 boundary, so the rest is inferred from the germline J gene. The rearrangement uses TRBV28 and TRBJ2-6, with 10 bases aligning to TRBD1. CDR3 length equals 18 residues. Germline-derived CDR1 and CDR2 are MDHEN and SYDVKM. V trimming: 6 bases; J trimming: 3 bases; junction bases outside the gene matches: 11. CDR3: CASSDRDRGLGGANVLTF. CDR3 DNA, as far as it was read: TGTGCCAGCAGCGACCGGGACAGGGGTTTGGGTGGGGCCAACGTC.

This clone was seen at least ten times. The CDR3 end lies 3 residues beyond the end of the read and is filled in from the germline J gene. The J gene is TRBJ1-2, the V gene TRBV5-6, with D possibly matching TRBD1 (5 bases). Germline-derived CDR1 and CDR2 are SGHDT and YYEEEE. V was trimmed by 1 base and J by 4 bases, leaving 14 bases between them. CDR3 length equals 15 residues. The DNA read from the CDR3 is TGTGCCAGCAGCTTGAGGGGCCCGTCACCCTATGGC. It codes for CASSLRGPSPYG. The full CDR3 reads CASSLRGPSPYGYTF.

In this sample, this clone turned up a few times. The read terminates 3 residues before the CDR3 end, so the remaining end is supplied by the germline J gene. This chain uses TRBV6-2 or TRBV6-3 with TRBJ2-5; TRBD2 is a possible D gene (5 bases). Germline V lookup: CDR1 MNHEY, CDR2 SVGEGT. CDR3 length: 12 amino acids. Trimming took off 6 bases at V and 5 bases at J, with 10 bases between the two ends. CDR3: CASRDSEETQYF. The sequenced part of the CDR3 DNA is TGTGCCAGCAGGGACTCGGAGGAGACC.

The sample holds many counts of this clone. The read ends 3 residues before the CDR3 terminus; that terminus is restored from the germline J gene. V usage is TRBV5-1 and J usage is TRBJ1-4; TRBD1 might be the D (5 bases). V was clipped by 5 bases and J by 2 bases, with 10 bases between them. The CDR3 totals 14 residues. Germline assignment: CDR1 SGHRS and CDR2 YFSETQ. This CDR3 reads CASSLQVTNEKLFF. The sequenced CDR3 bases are TGCGCCAGCAGTCTACAGGTTACTAATGAAAAA.